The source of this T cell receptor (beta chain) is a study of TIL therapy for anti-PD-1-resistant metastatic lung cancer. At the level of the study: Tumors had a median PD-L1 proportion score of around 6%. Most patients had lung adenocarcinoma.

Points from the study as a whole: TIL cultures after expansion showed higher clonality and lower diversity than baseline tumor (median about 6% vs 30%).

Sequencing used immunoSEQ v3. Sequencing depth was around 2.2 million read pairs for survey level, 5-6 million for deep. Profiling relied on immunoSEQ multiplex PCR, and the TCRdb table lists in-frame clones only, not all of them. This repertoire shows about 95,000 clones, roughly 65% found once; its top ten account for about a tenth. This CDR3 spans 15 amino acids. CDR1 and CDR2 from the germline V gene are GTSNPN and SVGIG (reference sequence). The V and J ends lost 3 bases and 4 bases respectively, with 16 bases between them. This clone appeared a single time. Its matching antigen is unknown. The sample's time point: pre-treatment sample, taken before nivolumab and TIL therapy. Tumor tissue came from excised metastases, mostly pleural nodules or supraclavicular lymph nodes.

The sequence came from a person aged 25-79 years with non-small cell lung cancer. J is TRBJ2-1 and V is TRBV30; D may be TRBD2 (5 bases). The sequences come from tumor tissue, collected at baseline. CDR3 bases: TGTGCCTGGAGCCCCTGGGCTAGCAGATACAATGAGCAGTTCTTC. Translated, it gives CAWSPWASRYNEQFF.